Sequencing of this T cell receptor (beta chain) was carried out in a study of immune evolution from preneoplasia to lung adenocarcinoma listed by TCRdb under 2021. With respect to the entire study: HLA loss of heterozygosity was seen in roughly 6.6%, 14% and 36% of AIS, MIA and ADC lesions, and in no AAH lesions. The overall cohort was made up of around 57 patients with pulmonary nodules who had surgical resection. The sample size depended on which specimens were available, not on a prior power calculation. POLYSOLVER was used to infer Class I HLA alleles from exome data, while LOHHLA was used to detect allele-specific HLA loss. The immune data were combined with whole exome sequencing and methylation data from the same cohort of nodules. TCR sequencing data were obtained from 51 patients. Resected precursor lesions (AAH, AIS, MIA) and invasive adenocarcinomas were compared with paired morphologically normal lung tissue. According to the study, more than 95 samples went through TCR sequencing. The study combined immune gene expression, TCR sequencing and multiplex immunofluorescence to profile immune contexture across lung adenocarcinoma precursors and invasive adenocarcinoma. General conclusions and limits of the study: Because every patient came from Japan and China, how well the results apply to Western populations was uncertain. Findings were based on association rather than direct causation; larger cohorts with long-term follow-up and longitudinal biopsies were deemed needed. The highest clonality was observed in normal lung, whereas higher T cell density and diversity but lower clonality appeared to be present in later-stage lesions. Normal lung had the highest top T cell clone frequencies, which appeared to decline progressively from AAH through AIS, MIA and invasive adenocarcinoma. Compared with EGFR-mutant or double wild-type lesions, KRAS-mutant nodules had the highest T cell clonality.

Using the immunoSEQ hsTCRbeta Kit, TCR beta CDR3 regions were sequenced from DNA. On the authors' methods: TCR sequencing data were analysed with the ImmunoSEQ Analyzer. T cell clonality was defined as 1 minus Pielou's evenness, as computed on productive rearrangements. T cell diversity was measured with the inverse Simpson index on productive templates. T cell density was TCR beta template counts normalized to usable DNA, estimated by amplifying and sequencing housekeeping genes. Two-sided Kruskal-Wallis tests were used to compare TCR metrics between histologic stages. TCRdb re-hosts the immuneACCESS table, in-frame sequences only. Its copies lack some clones; in the studies checked, an unresolved V gene accounts for under half of them, and the cause for the rest is not known. D and trimming were read from the DNA, whereas the V and J calls and clone size are those reported in that table. This sample is represented by 10,000 or so clones; approximately 85% of them were singletons. The ten largest clonotypes hold roughly 5.7% of the sample.

Here V drops 8 bases and J drops 0 bases, and the junction holds 5 bases not matched to any gene. According to the germline V gene, CDR1 reads SNHLY and CDR2 reads FYNNEI. The CDR3 goes from the cysteine to the phenylalanine over 15 residues. The kept DNA is CDR3 alone, 45 bases in frame from the first base. The patients had resection in Japan or China between the mid-2010s and the late 2010s. Two lung cancer pathologists independently reviewed H&E slides to confirm the histologic diagnosis of every case. Macro-dissection after pathologic assessment enriched premalignant or tumor cells for nucleic acid extraction. DNA was isolated from FFPE tissue using the AllPrep DNA/RNA FFPE Kit. Comment on this clone: The target of this receptor is not known. One base away there is no much larger clone; base qualities are not given.

The chain couples TRBV2 to TRBJ2-3; TRBD1 aligns with 10 central bases. The TCR comes from a person aged 70 to 85 with lung adenocarcinoma. The sequencing sample was made of FFPE minimally invasive lung adenocarcinoma tissue. The sample's cell subset or site label, decoded: micro-invasive lung adenocarcinoma (MIA). The DNA is as follows: TGTGCCAGCGGGAGACAGGGGGCGAGCACAGATACGCAGTATTTT. This translates into CASGRQGASTDTQYF.